The 25 T cell receptor beta chains reported below all come from one sample, sequenced in a study of monozygotic twins with inflammatory bowel disease (dated by TCRdb to between 2019 and 2020). The library was generated by 5' RACE. The sequencer was an Illumina HiSeq 2500. TCRdb reanalyzed the reads, keeping one entry per CDR3 protein sequence and omitting DNA. The table for this sample records about 160,000 distinct CDR3 sequences. The ten top clones hold under 3.5% of the sample. Specimen: blood. These receptors were taken from a human donor with ulcerative colitis or Crohn's disease, or a healthy co-twin of an affected twin (not recorded which).

J is TRBJ2-7 and V is TRBV5-6; TCRdb indicates TRBD2, and absent DNA this call remains unverified. Germline V gives CDR1 SGHDT, CDR2 YYEEEE. The CDR3 loop spans 15 amino acids. CDR3: CASSSLAGGPYEQYF.

The V and J genes are TRBV3-1 and TRBJ2-3. CDR1 is LGHDT and CDR2 is YNNKEL in the germline V gene (reference sequence). This CDR3 is built from 12 residues. The CDR3 is CASSQASSTQYF.

The chain joins TRBV6-5 to TRBJ2-3; TCRdb picks TRBD2, but there is no DNA to check that call. CDR1 is MNHEY and CDR2 is SVGAGI in the germline V gene. This CDR3 contains 17 residues. CDR3 region: CASSYSGALAGGDTQYF.

V gene TRBV5-4 combines with J gene TRBJ2-1; TCRdb names TRBD2, which stays unverified in the absence of DNA. CDR3 length: 15 residues. The germline V gene encodes CDR1 SGHNT and CDR2 YYREEE (reference sequence). The CDR3 sequence: CASSLALGLTNEQFF.

V usage is TRBV6-2 or TRBV6-3 and J usage is TRBJ2-7; TCRdb returns TRBD1, unconfirmable since there is no DNA. The germline V gene encodes CDR1 MNHEY and CDR2 SVGEGT. The CDR3 contains 15 residues. The CDR3 sequence is CASSTGTGSSYEQYF.

The chain joins TRBV6-2 or TRBV6-3 to TRBJ2-7; as DNA is missing, the TRBD1 call by TCRdb cannot be tested. The V gene's germline CDR1 is MNHEY and CDR2 SVGEGT. This CDR3 region has 15 residues. This CDR3 reads CASSPVTGFSYEQYF.

The CDR3 spells CSVEKTSSYNEQFF. The rearrangement links TRBV29-1 to TRBJ2-1. This CDR3 comprises 14 residues. Germline lookup yields CDR1 SQVTM and CDR2 ANQGSEA.

The V and J genes are TRBV9 and TRBJ2-2; TCRdb's assignment of TRBD1 cannot be checked, as there is no DNA. CDR1 SGDLS and CDR2 YYNGEE come from the germline V gene. The CDR3 consists of 15 residues. CDR3 residues: CASSGSQGNAGELFF.

The chain carries TRBV12-3 or TRBV12-4 and TRBJ1-5; as DNA is missing, the TRBD1 call by TCRdb cannot be tested. The CDR3 spans 16 residues. This CDR3 is CASSVMGQGNNQPQHF.

The chain combines TRBV28 with TRBJ1-5. The CDR3 length is 14 residues. CDR1 is MDHEN, CDR2 SYDVKM, per germline. The CDR3 sequence is CASSLVSDYQPQHF.

The chain links TRBV20-1 to TRBJ2-1; TCRdb's assignment of TRBD1 cannot be checked, as there is no DNA. The germline V gene encodes CDR1 DFQATT and CDR2 SNEGSKA (reference sequence). The CDR3 has 15 amino acids. The CDR3 spells CSARELAGPWNEQFF.

The CDR3: CASTTHWGQEGGYEQYF. The chain carries TRBV7-8 and TRBJ2-7; absent DNA, TCRdb's TRBD1 call cannot be checked. CDR1 is SGHVS and CDR2 is FQNEAQ in the germline V gene. This CDR3 is 17 amino acids long. Filled out from reference TRBV7-8 and TRBJ2-7, the complete variable domain reads GAGVSQSPRYKVAKRGQDVALRCDPISGHVSLFWYQQALGQGPEFLTYFQNEAQLDKSGLPSDRFFAERPEGSVSTLKIQRTQQEDSAVYLCASTTHWGQEGGYEQYFGPGTRLTVT.

The rearrangement uses TRBV29-1 and TRBJ2-2; lacking DNA, the TRBD1 call made by TCRdb goes unchecked. Germline V gene sequence: CDR1 SQVTM, CDR2 ANQGSEA. This CDR3 is 15 amino acids long. CDR3: CSVHGGAGDTGELFF.

CDR3 region: CASSLGMDDQPQHF. The chain recombines TRBV27 with TRBJ1-5. The CDR3 runs to 14 residues. Germline CDR1 is MNHEY and CDR2 is SMNVEV (reference sequence).

The chain couples TRBV7-6 to TRBJ2-7; TCRdb selects TRBD1, and the lack of DNA leaves this call unchecked. The CDR3 has 15 amino acids. From germline, CDR1 is SGHVS and CDR2 FNYEAQ. CDR3 loop: CASSLGDRYSYEQYF.

The J gene is TRBJ2-1, the V gene TRBV20-1; TCRdb's D call of TRBD2 is untestable without DNA. Per germline, CDR1 DFQATT and CDR2 SNEGSKA (reference sequence). The CDR3 covers 16 residues. This CDR3 reads CSARDQRGAIYNEQFF.

V gene TRBV6-6 combines with J gene TRBJ1-1; TCRdb's D call of TRBD1 is untestable without DNA. The V gene's germline CDR1 is MNHNY and CDR2 SVGAGI (reference sequence). The CDR3 consists of 13 residues. The CDR3 here is CASSLTRGTEAFF.

V gene TRBV5-5 combines with J gene TRBJ2-1. The germline CDR1 and CDR2 sequences are SGHKS and YYEKEE (reference sequence). The CDR3 covers 15 residues. CDR3 in amino acids: CASSFGRESYNEQFF.

V gene TRBV5-1 combines with J gene TRBJ2-5; TCRdb indicates TRBD2, and absent DNA this call remains unverified. The CDR3 is made up of 14 amino acids. Looked up from germline, CDR1 is SGHRS and CDR2 is YFSETQ. CDR3 in amino acids: CASSLKGEKETQYF.

The V gene is TRBV28, the J gene TRBJ1-6; TCRdb proposes TRBD1, but this gene call is untestable without DNA. The CDR3 spans 15 residues. Germline values: CDR1 MDHEN, CDR2 SYDVKM. CDR3 sequence reads: CAMQKGSASNSPLHF.

The V and J genes are TRBV3-1 and TRBJ2-2. Germline V CDR1 and CDR2: LGHDT, YNNKEL (reference sequence). This CDR3 is built from 12 residues. CDR3 sequence reads: CASSQVSGELFF. Supplemented by reference TRBV3-1 and TRBJ2-2, the full variable domain reads DTAVSQTPKYLVTQMGNDKSIKCEQNLGHDTMYWYKQDSKKFLKIMFSYNNKELIINETVPNRFSPKSPDKAHLNLHINSLELGDSAVYFCASSQVSGELFFGEGSRLTVL.

CDR3 amino acids: CASSQVRGTVSYEQYF. V gene TRBV4-1 combines with J gene TRBJ2-7; there is no DNA to check the TCRdb D call of TRBD1. The CDR3 runs 16 residues. Germline V CDR1 and CDR2: MGHRA, YSYEKL.

This chain connects TRBV7-9 to TRBJ2-7. The CDR3 loop spans 13 amino acids. Germline V gene sequence: CDR1 SEHNR, CDR2 FQNEAQ (reference sequence). The chain's CDR3 is CASSLEAVREQYF.

This chain links TRBV12-3 or TRBV12-4 with TRBJ2-4; the TRBD1 assignment by TCRdb is unverifiable without DNA. The CDR3 has 15 amino acids. CDR3 amino acids: CASRPSGQGRNMQYF.

The gene calls are TRBV11-1 and TRBJ2-4; the TCRdb D gene call, TRBD2, has no DNA to confirm it. The CDR3 has 19 amino acids. Germline CDR1 is SGHAT and CDR2 is FQDESV (reference sequence). This chain's CDR3 is CASSFPPGLAGGSKNIQYF.